This TCR beta chain was obtained from a study of OX40 agonist ivuxolimab in advanced cancers. TCRdb's copy holds only in-frame clones and misses some; the assay was immunoSEQ multiplex PCR. Of fewer than 25,000 clones listed, just over 85% are singletons. The origin of this receptor is an adult with an advanced solid tumor such as melanoma, head and neck, liver or kidney cancer. Sequenced here: CD4+ or CD8+ T cells sorted from blood, sampled in a trial of the OX40 agonist ivuxolimab.

The DNA for the CDR3 is TGTGCCAGCAGCCAAGTTCCGACTAGCGATCTCTACGAGCAGTACTTC. As protein: CASSQVPTSDLYEQYF. The chain employs TRBV4-2 and TRBJ2-7; 8 positions match TRBD2. Trimming cost V 1 base and J 3 bases; bases outside gene matches: 8. The CDR3 runs to 16 residues. The germline V gene encodes CDR1 LGHNA and CDR2 YNFKEQ.